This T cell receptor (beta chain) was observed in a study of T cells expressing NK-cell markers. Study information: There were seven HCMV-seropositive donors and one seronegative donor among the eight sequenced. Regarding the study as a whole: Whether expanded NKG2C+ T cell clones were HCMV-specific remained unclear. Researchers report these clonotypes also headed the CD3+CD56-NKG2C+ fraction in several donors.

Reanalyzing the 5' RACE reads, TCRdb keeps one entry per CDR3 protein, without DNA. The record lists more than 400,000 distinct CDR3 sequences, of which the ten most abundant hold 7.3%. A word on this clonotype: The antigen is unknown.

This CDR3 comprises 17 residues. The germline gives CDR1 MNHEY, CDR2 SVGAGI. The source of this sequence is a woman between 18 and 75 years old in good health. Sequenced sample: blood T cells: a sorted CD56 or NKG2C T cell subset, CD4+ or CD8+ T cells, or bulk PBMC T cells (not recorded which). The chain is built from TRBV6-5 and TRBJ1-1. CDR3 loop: CASSYSGLRKVNTEAFF.